A single sample is the source of the 27 T cell receptor beta chains below, sequenced in a study of memory CD4+ T cells and cytomegalovirus serostatus. Using immunoSEQ multiplex PCR, the repertoire was profiled, and TCRdb retains in-frame clones only, with some absent. The table includes about 61,000 clones, over 70% detected once. Single viable CD3+CD4+CD8-CD45RO+ cells were sorted as the memory CD4+ T cells. Material for sequencing was memory CD4+ T cells from blood. These receptors came from an adult in good health and CMV-seronegative. Some clones in this sample may be carry-over from other donors' samples.

The gene calls are TRBV7-2 and TRBJ2-3; a weak D match, TRBD1 (6 bases). V lost 3 bases to trimming and J lost 5 bases, with 9 bases between them. CDR1 SGHTA and CDR2 FQGNSA come from the germline V gene. This CDR3 has 13 amino acids. In DNA, the CDR3 is TGTGCCAGCAGCTTCTCCAGGGGAGATACGCAGTATTTT. Its translation is CASSFSRGDTQYF.

This chain joins TRBV27 and TRBJ1-1, with a tentative D call TRBD1 (5 bases). Trimming cost V 6 bases and J 5 bases, with 22 bases left between them. Germline CDR1 reads MNHEY; CDR2 reads SMNVEV (reference sequence). The length of the CDR3 is 16 residues. CDR3 bases: TGTGCCAGCAGCCGAAGGACATGGTACGGGGGAACTGAAGCTTTCTTT. Translating gives CASSRRTWYGGTEAFF.

The rearrangement uses TRBV30 and TRBJ2-2; D is perhaps TRBD1 (5 bases). This CDR3 has 14 residues. CDR1 GTSNPN and CDR2 SVGIG come from the germline V gene (reference sequence). Between the trimmed V and J ends, which lost 3 bases and 4 bases, there was a span of 12 bases. The CDR3 region is CAWRVGAITGELFF. In nucleotides, the CDR3 is TGTGCCTGGAGGGTAGGGGCCATCACCGGGGAGCTGTTTTTT.

This clone was detected only a few times. This chain joins TRBV27 and TRBJ2-3, with TRBD2 matching 7 bases. CDR1 MNHEY and CDR2 SMNVEV come from the germline V gene (reference sequence). Trimming removed 2 bases from V and 8 bases from J; junction bases left unmatched: 7. The CDR3 covers 14 residues. This CDR3 is CASSLRRGSRTQYF. The CDR3, as DNA: TGTGCCAGCAGTTTACGGCGCGGGAGCCGTACGCAGTATTTT.

Comment on this clone: The DNA is left out, because the CDR3 cannot be placed on it with certainty; the CDR3 is given as TCRdb lists it. The chain links TRBV27 to TRBJ2-3. The CDR3 comprises 17 residues, both ends counted. The germline CDR1 and CDR2 sequences are MNHEY and SMNVEV (reference sequence). CDR3 sequence: CASSFGSGQSSVDTQYF.

The rearrangement links TRBV5-4 to TRBJ1-5; D remains ambiguous. The V gene lost 0 bases and the J gene lost 4 bases, with 26 bases spanning the gap. The CDR3 runs 20 residues. Looked up from germline, CDR1 is SGHNT and CDR2 is YYREEE (reference sequence). The CDR3 region is CASSLAWLFRQPLPNQPQHF. CDR3 in DNA: TGTGCCAGCAGCTTGGCTTGGTTATTCCGACAACCGCTGCCAAATCAGCCCCAGCATTTT.

The chain combines TRBV7-2 with TRBJ1-2, with no clear D. V gave up 5 bases and J gave up 13 bases, with 14 bases separating them. Germline assignment: CDR1 SGHTA and CDR2 FQGNSA. The CDR3 length is 11 residues. The DNA for the CDR3 is TGTGCCAGCAGCCCACAAACTTCTTCCACCTTC. The encoded protein is CASSPQTSSTF.

This clone was seen a handful of times. V usage is TRBV6-6 and J usage is TRBJ1-1; 8 nucleotides agree with TRBD1. Trimming removed 2 bases from V and 9 bases from J; junction bases left unmatched: 5. Germline V gene lookup returns CDR1 MNHNY and CDR2 SVGAGI (reference sequence). This CDR3 is 13 amino acids long. The CDR3 reads CASSYQPRGQAFF. The CDR3 DNA follows: TGTGCCAGCAGTTACCAACCCAGGGGGCAAGCTTTCTTT.

In its sample, this clone was seen once. This chain uses TRBV30 with TRBJ2-1; 10 bases line up with TRBD2. Germline V gene sequence: CDR1 GTSNPN, CDR2 SVGIG (reference sequence). V gave up 3 bases and J gave up 7 bases; unmatched junction bases: 9. The CDR3 length is 15 residues. The CDR3: CAWRRLGLAANEQFF. The CDR3 DNA sequence: TGTGCCTGGAGACGACTCGGACTAGCGGCTAATGAGCAGTTCTTC.

This clone was seen more than once but under ten times. The V and J genes are TRBV6-1 and TRBJ1-2, with a weak D call TRBD1 (6 bases). This CDR3 has 15 residues. CDR1 and CDR2 (germline): MNHNS, SASEGT. The V gene lost 7 bases and the J gene lost 2 bases, with 17 bases spanning the gap. The DNA of the CDR3 is TGTGCCAGCACCCTGGGACACGGGGGAAACTATGGCTACACCTTC. This translates into CASTLGHGGNYGYTF.

The rearrangement links TRBV5-1 to TRBJ2-7, with TRBD2 identical over 7 bases. Germline CDR1 and CDR2: SGHRS and YFSETQ. The CDR3 sequence is 15 residues long. V gave up 2 bases and J gave up 6 bases; unmatched junction bases: 11. The CDR3 nucleotides are TGCGCCAGCAGCTTTGGCGGGGGATCGTCGGGCGAGCAGTACTTC. It specifies CASSFGGGSSGEQYF.

The V and J genes are TRBV4-3 and TRBJ2-7; TRBD2 matches 12 bases. Germline V lookup: CDR1 LGHNA, CDR2 YSLEER. Trimming removed 1 base from V and 0 bases from J; junction bases left unmatched: 7. This CDR3 spans 18 amino acids. CDR3 loop: CASSQALGTSGSSYEQYF. The CDR3, as DNA: TGCGCCAGCAGCCAAGCCCTCGGGACTAGCGGGTCCTCCTACGAGCAGTACTTC.

CDR3 bases: TGTGCCAGCAGCGAGGACAGGCCCTATGGCTACACCTTC. It is translated as CASSEDRPYGYTF. The chain employs TRBV7-2 and TRBJ1-2; TRBD1 aligns across 7 bases. The J segment lost 4 bases and the V segment lost 5 bases, leaving 4 bases of the junction unmatched. This CDR3 region has 13 residues. Germline values: CDR1 SGHTA, CDR2 FQGNSA.

The chain couples TRBV5-6 to TRBJ2-5, with TRBD2 identical over 10 bases. The CDR3 loop spans 15 amino acids. The J segment lost 3 bases and the V segment lost 4 bases, leaving 6 bases of the junction unmatched. Germline values: CDR1 SGHDT, CDR2 YYEEEE. The CDR3 region is CASSLSGGPKETQYF. CDR3 nucleotide sequence: TGTGCCAGCAGCCTTAGCGGGGGGCCCAAAGAGACCCAGTACTTC.

This clone appeared a few times. J is TRBJ2-4 and V is TRBV18; TRBD1 aligns across 10 bases. In germline, CDR1 is KGHSH, CDR2 LQKENI. V lost 4 bases, J lost 0 bases, and 9 bases stayed unmatched. The CDR3 sequence is 18 residues long. The CDR3 nucleotides are TGTGCCAGCTCACGTGGACAGGGGGTTCTTCCAGCCAAAAACATTCAGTACTTC. As protein: CASSRGQGVLPAKNIQYF.

The chain has TRBV5-8 and TRBJ2-1; a possible D gene is TRBD1 (6 bases). The CDR3 spans 16 residues. Germline V CDR1 and CDR2: SGHTS, YDEGEE. Trimming left V 0 bases short and J 4 bases short, with 14 bases between. CDR3 region: CASSLVRTVLYNEQFF. CDR3 nucleotides: TGTGCCAGCAGCTTGGTGAGGACAGTCCTTTACAATGAGCAGTTCTTC.

CDR3 DNA sequence: TGTGCCAGCAGCCCGCGACAAACCGGGGAGCTGTTTTTT. Its protein is CASSPRQTGELFF. This chain connects TRBV7-2 to TRBJ2-2; D gene unclear. V shed 5 bases and J shed 5 bases, with 9 bases lying between them. Germline V gene lookup returns CDR1 SGHTA and CDR2 FQGNSA. CDR3 length equals 13 residues.

The rearrangement uses TRBV4-3 and TRBJ2-1; D assignment may be TRBD1 or TRBD2 (5 bases each). This CDR3 region has 16 residues. Trimming cost V 0 bases and J 8 bases, with 17 bases left between them. Germline V CDR1 and CDR2: LGHNA, YSLEER. The CDR3 loop is CASSQDPLARGDEQFF. In DNA form, the CDR3 reads TGCGCCAGCAGCCAAGATCCCCTAGCACGGGGCGATGAGCAGTTCTTC.

The chain couples TRBV7-2 to TRBJ2-7, with 10 nucleotides matching TRBD2. With V trimmed by 5 bases and J by 3 bases, 7 bases remained unmatched. The CDR3 is 15 residues long. Germline values: CDR1 SGHTA, CDR2 FQGNSA. DNA for the CDR3: TGTGCCAGCAGCCAGGGGGCTAGCGGGAGCTACGAGCAGTACTTC. Its translation: CASSQGASGSYEQYF.

The chain employs TRBV18 and TRBJ1-1; 7 nucleotides line up with TRBD1. Germline assignment: CDR1 KGHSH and CDR2 LQKENI. The CDR3 is 16 amino acids. The V gene end was trimmed by 2 bases and the J gene end by 4 bases; junction bases not matched to a gene: 10. CDR3 bases: TGTGCCAGCTCACCAGGGCAGGGGGGTGTTGGCACTGAAGCTTTCTTT. This gives the protein CASSPGQGGVGTEAFF.

The chain uses TRBV7-9 and TRBJ2-3, with D possibly being TRBD2 (7 bases). The CDR3 extends over 14 amino acids. Trimming removed 8 bases from V and 0 bases from J, with 12 bases in between. CDR1 and CDR2 (germline): SEHNR, FQNEAQ (reference sequence). This CDR3 is CASGRGASTDTQYF. Written as DNA, the CDR3 is TGTGCCAGCGGCCGGGGGGCTAGCACAGATACGCAGTATTTT.

The chain combines TRBV6-1 with TRBJ2-7; possibly TRBD2 for D (5 bases). The CDR3 is 14 residues long. CDR1 MNHNS and CDR2 SASEGT come from the germline V gene. V was cut by 8 bases and J by 4 bases, with 18 bases left in between. The CDR3 DNA sequence: TGTGCCAGCTTACTAAGATCGAGGAGGTACGAGCAGTACTTC. This gives the protein CASLLRSRRYEQYF.

The V call is TRBV7-2, the J call TRBJ2-3; TRBD1 agrees at 9 bases. The CDR3 is 14 amino acids. After removal of 6 bases from V and 9 bases from J, the junction contained 10 bases not matched to a gene. CDR1 is SGHTA and CDR2 is FQGNSA in the germline V gene. In DNA form, the CDR3 reads TGTGCCAGCAGTTTCGGGACAGGGAGGAGCACGCAGTATTTT. It translates to CASSFGTGRSTQYF.

The genes are TRBV7-2 and TRBJ2-5; 14 positions match TRBD2. CDR3 length equals 16 residues. Per the germline V gene, CDR1 is SGHTA and CDR2 is FQGNSA. V shed 5 bases and J 4 bases; nucleotides not matched to a gene: 6. The CDR3 nucleotides are TGTGCCAGCAGCAGGACTAGCGGGGGGCTGGCAGAGACCCAGTACTTC. The encoded protein is CASSRTSGGLAETQYF.

The J gene is TRBJ2-6, the V gene TRBV6-6; D is ambiguous. This CDR3 contains 12 residues. V lost 9 bases to trimming and J lost 3 bases, with 6 bases between them. Per the germline V gene, CDR1 is MNHNY and CDR2 is SVGAGI (reference sequence). As DNA, the CDR3 is TGTGCCAGTTCGAGTGGGGCCAACGTCCTGACTTTC. Protein: CASSSGANVLTF.

The chain has TRBV28 and TRBJ1-2; D unresolved. CDR1 is MDHEN and CDR2 is SYDVKM in the germline V gene. The CDR3 runs to 12 residues. V was pared by 8 bases and J by 4 bases, with 11 bases between. CDR3 DNA sequence: TGTGCCAGCCAGCGGAGCGTCTATGGCTACACCTTC. Amino acids: CASQRSVYGYTF.

CDR3 DNA sequence: TGTGCCAGCAGGGAAACTAGCGGGGAGCAGTTCTTC. It specifies CASRETSGEQFF. This sequence joins TRBV11-2 and TRBJ2-1; 9 nucleotides match TRBD2. The CDR3 consists of 12 residues. Germline CDR1 reads SGHAT; CDR2 reads FQNNGV. After removal of 6 bases from V and 10 bases from J, the junction contained 4 bases not matched to a gene.